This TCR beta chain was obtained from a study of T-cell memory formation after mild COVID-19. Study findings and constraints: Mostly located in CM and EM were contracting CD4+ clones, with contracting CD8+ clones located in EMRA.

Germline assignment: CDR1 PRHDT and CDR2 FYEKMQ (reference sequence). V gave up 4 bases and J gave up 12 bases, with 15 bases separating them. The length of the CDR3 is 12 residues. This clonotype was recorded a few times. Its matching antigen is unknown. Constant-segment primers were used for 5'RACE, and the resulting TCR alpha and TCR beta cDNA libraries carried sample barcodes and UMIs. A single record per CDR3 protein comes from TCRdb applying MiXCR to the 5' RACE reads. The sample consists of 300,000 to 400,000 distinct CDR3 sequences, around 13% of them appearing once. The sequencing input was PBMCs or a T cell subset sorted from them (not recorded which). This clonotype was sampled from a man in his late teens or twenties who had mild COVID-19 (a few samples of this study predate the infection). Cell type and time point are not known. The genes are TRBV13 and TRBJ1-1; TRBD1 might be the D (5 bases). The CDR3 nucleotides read TGTGCCAGCAGCTCGGCGGGACCAGCGACTTTCTTT. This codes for CASSSAGPATFF. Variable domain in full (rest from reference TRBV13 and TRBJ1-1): AAGVIQSPRHLIKEKRETATLKCYPIPRHDTVYWYQQGPGQDPQFLISFYEKMQSDKGSIPDRFSAQQFSDYHSELNMSSLELGDSALYFCASSSAGPATFFGQGTRLTVV.